Included here is one TCR beta chain sequence, with context. Its antigen is as yet unknown. These data come from a study of cytomegalovirus exposure and HLA in healthy donors. Findings and limits, study-wide: According to the study, roughly 160 TCR beta chains were cytomegalovirus-associated. Reports indicated that the classifier achieved high specificity and sensitivity in diagnosing cytomegalovirus status. Among the CMV-associated chains, three were confirmed in vitro as specific for CMV antigens.

Produced via immunoSEQ multiplex PCR; TCRdb's table is partial and in-frame only. This sample has 110,000 or so clones, with 70% to 90% found just once. The donors were in the approximately 110-subject validation cohort; that cohort was separate from the roughly 700-subject first cohort. The clonotype comes from a man aged 18 to 30 in good health and CMV-seronegative. Input material: PBMCs.

DNA for the CDR3: TGTGCCAGCTCACCACGCGGCAGGGCAGGAGAGACCCAGTACTTC. Residues: CASSPRGRAGETQYF. This sequence joins TRBV18 and TRBJ2-5; a possible D gene is TRBD1 (5 bases). This CDR3 has 15 amino acids. Germline CDR1 is KGHSH and CDR2 is LQKENI. Trimming removed 1 base from V and 4 bases from J, with 13 bases in between.